This entry lists 12 T cell receptor beta chains sequenced from one sample in a study of T cell repertoires in cytomegalovirus infection. TCRdb ran MiXCR on the reads and lists one entry per CDR3 protein. The sample carries around 280,000 distinct CDR3 sequences, roughly an eighth recorded once. The sequenced sample consisted of PBMCs. These receptors originate from a human donor in good health (CMV status not recorded). Some clones in this sample may be carry-over from other donors' samples.

The chain is built from TRBV6-4 and TRBJ2-1, with D possibly matching TRBD2 (7 bases). The CDR3 covers 15 residues. Germline V CDR1 and CDR2: MRHNA, SNTAGT. V was trimmed by 6 bases and J by 7 bases, leaving 19 bases between them. CDR3 region: CASSEGLGGRNEQFF. CDR3 bases: TGTGCCAGCAGCGAAGGACTAGGGGGAAGGAATGAGCAGTTCTTC.

About this clonotype itself: This is likely a read error, given that the CDR3 carries no conserved phenylalanine or tryptophan at its end. This chain links TRBV7-4 with TRBJ2-5; 10 bases match TRBD1. Germline V CDR1 and CDR2: SGHVT, SQSDAQ. The CDR3 has 20 residues. The junction had 20 bases not matched to a gene; V was cut back by 2 bases and J by 5 bases. CDR3 in DNA: TGTGCCAGCAGCTTACCAGACCGCGCTCTCGACAGGGGGCATCTTGAGACCCAGTACTAC. Residues: CASSLPDRALDRGHLETQYY.

This clonotype was seen a few times. The chain combines TRBV20-1 with TRBJ1-2; D unclear. The V gene lost 2 bases and the J gene lost 2 bases, with 6 bases spanning the gap. Germline CDR1 reads DFQATT; CDR2 reads SNEGSKA (reference sequence). The CDR3 covers 12 residues. The CDR3 DNA sequence: TGCAGTGCTAGACCTCAGAACTATGGCTACACCTTC. Protein product: CSARPQNYGYTF.

The V call is TRBV20-1, the J call TRBJ2-6; TRBD2 is a possible D gene (6 bases). Germline CDR1 DFQATT, CDR2 SNEGSKA (reference sequence). Trimming removed 0 bases at V and 0 bases at J, with 12 bases between. CDR3 length: 17 residues. The CDR3 region is CSARDLEGISGANVLTF. The CDR3 region has the DNA TGCAGTGCTAGAGACCTGGAGGGCATCTCTGGGGCCAACGTCCTGACTTTC.

This clonotype was seen many times. The chain uses TRBV28 and TRBJ1-1, with D perhaps TRBD1 (6 bases). The CDR3 runs 16 residues. Trimming cost V 4 bases and J 0 bases, with 15 bases left between them. The V gene's germline CDR1 is MDHEN and CDR2 SYDVKM. In DNA form, the CDR3 reads TGTGCCAGCAGTTCGGGGGGCCGCGCGATGAACACTGAAGCTTTCTTT. Amino acids: CASSSGGRAMNTEAFF.

This clonotype was observed at least ten times. The chain has TRBV28 and TRBJ1-1, with no clear D. The germline CDR1 and CDR2 sequences are MDHEN and SYDVKM. Trimming pared 7 bases from V and 1 base from J, leaving 13 bases between. This CDR3 has 14 residues. The CDR3 sequence: CASNTSPSNTEAFF. The CDR3 coding sequence is TGTGCCAGCAACACGTCCCCATCGAACACTGAAGCTTTCTTT.

This clonotype was seen at least ten times. The V gene is TRBV3-1, the J gene TRBJ2-5; no clear D gene. From germline, CDR1 is LGHDT and CDR2 YNNKEL (reference sequence). CDR3 length: 12 amino acids. V lost 6 bases to trimming and J lost 3 bases, with 8 bases between them. As DNA, the CDR3 is TGTGCCAGCAGTCCTACGAAAGAGACCCAGTACTTC. Translation: CASSPTKETQYF.

J is TRBJ2-7 and V is TRBV14; D is undetermined. The CDR3 has 14 amino acids. V was shortened by 5 bases and J by 4 bases, with 15 bases between the two germline ends. Germline V gene data show CDR1 as SGHDN and CDR2 as FVKESK. The CDR3 DNA reads as TGTGCCAGCAGCTTCGTCTCCGGTAGTTACGAGCAGTACTTC. It specifies CASSFVSGSYEQYF.

This clonotype was counted ten times or more. The V gene is TRBV7-3, the J gene TRBJ2-7; D is perhaps TRBD1 (6 bases). The germline gives CDR1 SGHTA, CDR2 FQGTGA. The V and J ends lost 9 bases and 3 bases respectively, with 15 bases between them. The CDR3 loop spans 13 amino acids. In DNA, the CDR3 is TGTGCCAGTCCCCGGGACACAGGCTACGAGCAGTACTTC. It is translated as CASPRDTGYEQYF. Looking up the rest from reference TRBV7-3 and TRBJ2-7 gives the full variable domain: GAGVSQTPSNKVTEKGKYVELRCDPISGHTALYWYRQSLGQGPEFLIYFQGTGAADDSGLPNDRFFAVRPEGSVSTLKIQRTERGDSAVYLCASPRDTGYEQYFGPGTRLTVT.

This clonotype was observed many times. V gene TRBV7-2 combines with J gene TRBJ2-5, with 11 bases that match TRBD2. The CDR3 sequence is 15 residues long. Trimming cost V 3 bases and J 4 bases; bases outside gene matches: 4. CDR1 SGHTA and CDR2 FQGNSA come from the germline V gene. The CDR3 is CASSLASGRSETQYF. The CDR3 DNA is TGTGCCAGCAGCTTGGCTAGCGGGAGGTCAGAGACCCAGTACTTC.

At least ten counts were recorded for this clonotype. The rearrangement links TRBV10-3 to TRBJ1-1; no reliable D call. The length of the CDR3 is 13 residues. Germline CDR1 ENHRY, CDR2 SYGVKD. The V end lost 4 bases, the J end lost 4 bases, and 10 bases lay between the germline ends. The chain's CDR3 is CAISGPMGTEAFF. The CDR3 nucleotides read TGTGCCATCAGTGGTCCTATGGGCACTGAAGCTTTCTTT.

This clonotype was recorded many times. The V gene is TRBV20-1, the J gene TRBJ1-4; 8 nucleotides align to TRBD1. The CDR3 consists of 13 residues. Germline V lookup: CDR1 DFQATT, CDR2 SNEGSKA (reference sequence). V lost 7 bases to trimming and J lost 5 bases; unmatched junction nucleotides: 6. The CDR3 here is CSVQGAENEKLFF. DNA for the CDR3: TGCAGTGTTCAGGGGGCTGAGAATGAAAAACTGTTTTTT.